These 25 T cell receptor beta chains were all obtained from the same sample, sequenced in a study of cytomegalovirus exposure and HLA in healthy donors. PCR used 60 Vbeta primers and 13 Jbeta primers. Assay: immunoSEQ multiplex PCR; the TCRdb copy retains only in-frame clones and omits some. The sample has 250,000 or so clones, approximately 80% seen once. The material sequenced was PBMCs. The receptors derive from a woman in her fifties or sixties in good health and CMV-seropositive.

The V gene is TRBV27, the J gene TRBJ2-7; 12 bases line up with TRBD1. Looked up from germline, CDR1 is MNHEY and CDR2 is SMNVEV (reference sequence). V lost 6 bases and J lost 7; bases outside the gene matches: 13. CDR3 length: 16 amino acids. The CDR3 region has the DNA TGTGCCAGCAGACAGTACGGGGACAGGGGGCGGGGGGAGCAGTACTTC. Translation gives CASRQYGDRGRGEQYF.

The CDR3 nucleotides read TGTGCCAGCAGCCACGGCGGTGCGATTAAAGATACGCAGTATTTT. Its protein is CASSHGGAIKDTQYF. The chain is built from TRBV5-4 and TRBJ2-3; D unclear. This CDR3 has 15 amino acids. CDR1 is SGHNT and CDR2 is YYREEE in the germline V gene (reference sequence). The germline V and J ends were trimmed by 4 bases and 5 bases, with 17 bases remaining between them.

The V and J genes are TRBV25-1 and TRBJ2-3, with 7 positions matching TRBD1. This CDR3 is built from 15 residues. J was trimmed by 8 bases and V by 4 bases; bases with no gene match: 12. CDR1 MGHDK and CDR2 SYGVNS come from the germline V gene. The CDR3 DNA sequence: TGTGCCAGCAGTGGCCGGGACAGCTCACACGTTACGCAGTATTTT. The encoded protein is CASSGRDSSHVTQYF.

J is TRBJ2-1 and V is TRBV4-1, with a weak D call TRBD2 (5 bases). Germline V gene lookup returns CDR1 MGHRA and CDR2 YSYEKL. V lost 1 base and J lost 8, with 12 bases in between. There are 14 residues in the CDR3. CDR3 nucleotide sequence: TGCGCCAGCAGCCAAGGTACGGGATCCCATGAGCAGTTCTTC. Translated: CASSQGTGSHEQFF.

The chain employs TRBV19 and TRBJ2-3, with a possible D match to TRBD2 (6 bases). The CDR3 extends over 13 amino acids. V shed 8 bases and J shed 4 bases, with 13 bases lying between them. The germline V gene has CDR1 LNHDA and CDR2 SQIVND (reference sequence). The CDR3 coding sequence is TGTGCCAGTGGGGCGGGACGGTCAGATACGCAGTATTTT. It encodes CASGAGRSDTQYF.

V and J are TRBV13 and TRBJ2-7; 7 bases map to TRBD2. Unmatched junction bases numbered 6, after V lost 5 bases and J lost 2 bases. Per germline, CDR1 PRHDT and CDR2 FYEKMQ (reference sequence). The CDR3 spans 14 residues. The CDR3 here is CASSPRDYAYEQYF. The CDR3 nucleotides are TGTGCCAGCAGCCCAAGGGACTACGCCTACGAGCAGTACTTC.

This chain joins TRBV29-1 and TRBJ2-3, with TRBD2 matching 9 bases. Losses at the gene ends were 6 bases for V and 4 bases for J; bases not matched to a gene: 5. Per germline, CDR1 SQVTM and CDR2 ANQGSEA. The CDR3 length is 13 residues. In nucleotides, the CDR3 is TGCAGCGTGCGGGGACTAGCCGCAGATACGCAGTATTTT. The encoded protein is CSVRGLAADTQYF.

In this sample, this clone turned up once. One end of the junction is discordant with germline, which a read error may explain. The genes are TRBV5-1 and TRBJ2-1; D remains ambiguous. CDR3 size: 13 residues. Per the germline V gene, CDR1 is SGHRS and CDR2 is YFSETQ. The CDR3 loop reads CASSPPSGNGQFF. The CDR3 bases are TGCGCCAGCAGCCCGCCTTCAGGCAATGGGCAGTTCTTC.

V is TRBV5-4 and J is TRBJ2-3, with 11 bases lining up with TRBD1. The CDR3 is made up of 18 amino acids. The germline gives CDR1 SGHNT, CDR2 YYREEE (reference sequence). The junction had 10 bases not matched to a gene; V was cut back by 4 bases and J by 0 bases. CDR3 amino acids: CASSPGQGVKISTDTQYF. The CDR3 bases are TGTGCCAGCAGCCCGGGACAGGGGGTGAAAATTAGCACAGATACGCAGTATTTT. Based on the CDR3 plus reference TRBV5-4 and TRBJ2-3, the full variable domain is ETGVTQSPTHLIKTRGQQVTLRCSSQSGHNTVSWYQQALGQGPQFIFQYYREEENGRGNFPPRFSGLQFPNYSSELNVNALELDDSALYLCASSPGQGVKISTDTQYFGPGTRLTVL.

The gene calls are TRBV15 and TRBJ1-1; D gene unclear. V was cut by 2 bases and J by 0 bases, with 7 bases left in between. Germline CDR1 reads LNHNV; CDR2 reads YYDKDF (reference sequence). CDR3 size: 14 residues. CDR3 sequence (DNA): TGTGCCACCAGCAGACTTCAGGTGAACACTGAAGCTTTCTTT. Residues: CATSRLQVNTEAFF. Based on the CDR3 plus reference TRBV15 and TRBJ1-1, the full variable domain is DAMVIQNPRYQVTQFGKPVTLSCSQTLNHNVMYWYQQKSSQAPKLLFHYYDKDFNNEADTPDNFQSRRPNTSFCFLDIRSPGLGDTAMYLCATSRLQVNTEAFFGQGTRLTVV.

This clone was counted a single time. The CDR3 DNA reads as TGTGCCAGCAGTGAGGAGGGGACCTACCCCTACAATGAGCAGTTCTTC. This sequence encodes CASSEEGTYPYNEQFF. The genes are TRBV25-1 and TRBJ2-1, with D possibly matching TRBD2 (6 bases). The CDR3 extends over 16 amino acids. Trimming cost V 3 bases and J 2 bases, with 14 bases left between them. Germline CDR1 reads MGHDK; CDR2 reads SYGVNS. The full variable domain, completed using reference TRBV25-1 and TRBJ2-1, is EADIYQTPRYLVIGTGKKITLECSQTMGHDKMYWYQQDPGMELHLIHYSYGVNSTEKGDLSSESTVSRIRTEHFPLTLESARPSHTSQYLCASSEEGTYPYNEQFFGPGTRLTVL.

The V call is TRBV7-9, the J call TRBJ1-1; 9 positions agree with TRBD1. Germline CDR1 is SEHNR and CDR2 is FQNEAQ (reference sequence). V lost 3 bases to trimming and J lost 2 bases; unmatched junction nucleotides: 7. The CDR3 has 16 residues. The CDR3 is CASSLGTGRKNTEAFF. CDR3 DNA sequence: TGTGCCAGCAGCTTGGGGACAGGGAGGAAAAACACTGAAGCTTTCTTT.

The rearrangement uses TRBV18 and TRBJ1-5; no definite D call. CDR3 length: 14 residues. V lost 3 bases and J 1 base, leaving 7 bases between the germline ends. In germline, CDR1 is KGHSH, CDR2 LQKENI. CDR3 region: CASSPDISNQPQHF. CDR3 DNA sequence: TGTGCCAGCTCACCCGACATCAGCAATCAGCCCCAGCATTTT.

The CDR3 DNA sequence: TGTGCCAGTCGGTCGGTGGGGCTAGCGGGAGTCAGAGAGACCCAGTACTTC. Translated, it gives CASRSVGLAGVRETQYF. The rearrangement joins TRBV19 to TRBJ2-5; 10 bases agree with TRBD2. CDR1 is LNHDA, CDR2 SQIVND, per germline (reference sequence). V shed 8 bases, J shed 4 bases, and the junction held 16 bases outside the gene matches. The CDR3 is made up of 17 amino acids. Looking up the rest from reference TRBV19 and TRBJ2-5 gives the full variable domain: DGGITQSPKYLFRKEGQNVTLSCEQNLNHDAMYWYRQDPGQGLRLIYYSQIVNDFQKGDIAEGYSVSREKKESFPLTVTSAQKNPTAFYLCASRSVGLAGVRETQYFGPGTRLLVL.

The genes are TRBV19 and TRBJ2-3, with D unclear. This CDR3 comprises 17 residues. V was pared by 1 base and J by 0 bases, with 14 bases between. Germline assignment: CDR1 LNHDA and CDR2 SQIVND (reference sequence). CDR3 in DNA: TGTGCCAGTAGTATAGCCTTGACTGTGACTAGCACAGATACGCAGTATTTT. The encoded protein is CASSIALTVTSTDTQYF.

This chain connects TRBV9 to TRBJ2-2; tentatively, D is TRBD1 (5 bases). The CDR3 covers 14 residues. Trimming pared 3 bases from V and 1 base from J, leaving 7 bases between. Germline loops: CDR1 SGDLS, CDR2 YYNGEE. The CDR3 loop reads CASSATGNTGELFF. The CDR3 DNA follows: TGTGCCAGCAGCGCTACAGGGAACACCGGGGAGCTGTTTTTT.

Comments on this clone: Other DNA sequences of this sample code for an identical CDR3. This rearrangement joins TRBV5-1 to TRBJ1-4; possible D gene TRBD1, 5 bases. The CDR3 has 14 amino acids. Germline V gene data show CDR1 as SGHRS and CDR2 as YFSETQ. The V end was cut by 5 bases, the J end by 6 bases, with 14 bases between. CDR3 sequence (DNA): TGCGCCAGCAGTCCGGGACGGGAGGATGAAAAACTGTTTTTT. This codes for CASSPGREDEKLFF.

The chain recombines TRBV19 with TRBJ2-7; TRBD2 matches 8 bases. The CDR3 has 15 residues. Germline CDR1 is LNHDA and CDR2 is SQIVND (reference sequence). Trimming at V came to 5 bases and at J to 2 bases, leaving 8 bases not matched to a gene. CDR3 coding DNA: TGTGCCAGTAGTTATCCGGGAGGGACTACCTACGAGCAGTACTTC. As protein: CASSYPGGTTYEQYF.

This clone showed up just a few times. The chain links TRBV7-3 to TRBJ1-3, with a possible D match to TRBD1 (5 bases). CDR3 length: 15 residues. The germline V gene has CDR1 SGHTA and CDR2 FQGTGA. The V gene lost 5 bases and the J gene lost 4 bases, with 15 bases spanning the gap. Here the CDR3 reads CASSPQDTIGNTIYF. In DNA, the CDR3 is TGTGCCAGCAGCCCCCAGGACACGATAGGAAACACCATATATTTT.

This chain joins TRBV5-1 and TRBJ2-5; 11 positions match TRBD1. CDR3 length: 16 amino acids. Germline CDR1 SGHRS, CDR2 YFSETQ. Trimming cost V 0 bases and J 2 bases; bases outside gene matches: 3. CDR3 sequence (DNA): TGCGCCAGCAGCTTGGCCGGGACAGGGGGGCAAGAGACCCAGTACTTC. It specifies CASSLAGTGGQETQYF.

The chain uses TRBV18 and TRBJ1-1; 8 bases line up with TRBD1. V shed 3 bases, J shed 5 bases, and the junction held 11 bases outside the gene matches. This CDR3 is 16 amino acids long. The germline CDR1 and CDR2 sequences are KGHSH and LQKENI. This chain's CDR3 is CASSPETGAIRTEAFF. The CDR3 nucleotides are TGTGCCAGCTCACCGGAGACAGGGGCAATAAGAACTGAAGCTTTCTTT.

V and J are TRBV15 and TRBJ2-5; TRBD1 matches 8 bases. Germline CDR1 LNHNV, CDR2 YYDKDF (reference sequence). The CDR3 runs to 15 residues. Losses at the gene ends were 1 base for V and 1 base for J; bases not matched to a gene: 2. CDR3 in amino acids: CATSRGGTGQETQYF. The CDR3 DNA reads as TGTGCCACCAGCAGAGGAGGGACAGGCCAAGAGACCCAGTACTTC.

This clone was recorded only once. J is TRBJ1-3 and V is TRBV25-1; TRBD1 might be the D (5 bases). The CDR3 extends over 12 amino acids. In germline, CDR1 is MGHDK, CDR2 SYGVNS. Trimming took 7 bases from V and 2 from J, leaving 6 bases between them. DNA of the CDR3: TGTGCCAGCACGGGGGCTGGAAACACCATATATTTT. It translates to CASTGAGNTIYF.

The V and J genes are TRBV5-1 and TRBJ1-4; 7 positions agree with TRBD1. Germline lookup yields CDR1 SGHRS and CDR2 YFSETQ. V was pared by 0 bases and J by 4 bases, with 6 bases of the junction left unmatched. The CDR3 spans 16 residues. CDR3 bases: TGCGCCAGCAGCTTGGCCAAGGGGGCCGTTAATGAAAAACTGTTTTTT. It specifies CASSLAKGAVNEKLFF.

V and J are TRBV4-1 and TRBJ2-7, with TRBD1 matching over 7 bases. The CDR3 contains 15 residues. The V and J ends lost 4 bases and 4 bases, in that order; junction bases with no gene match: 10. Germline CDR1 is MGHRA and CDR2 is YSYEKL. The chain's CDR3 is CASSPGTVRGYEQYF. CDR3 nucleotides: TGCGCCAGCAGCCCCGGGACAGTTCGGGGTTACGAGCAGTACTTC.